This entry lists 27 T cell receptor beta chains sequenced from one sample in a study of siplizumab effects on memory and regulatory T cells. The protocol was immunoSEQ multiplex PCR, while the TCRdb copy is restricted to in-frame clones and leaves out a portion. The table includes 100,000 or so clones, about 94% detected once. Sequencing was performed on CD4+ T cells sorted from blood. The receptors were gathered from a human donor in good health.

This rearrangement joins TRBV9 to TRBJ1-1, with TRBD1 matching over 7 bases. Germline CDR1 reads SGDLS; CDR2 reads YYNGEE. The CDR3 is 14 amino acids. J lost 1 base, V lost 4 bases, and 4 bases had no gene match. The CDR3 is CASSKRDRNTEAFF. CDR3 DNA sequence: TGTGCCAGCAGCAAAAGGGACAGGAACACTGAAGCTTTCTTT.

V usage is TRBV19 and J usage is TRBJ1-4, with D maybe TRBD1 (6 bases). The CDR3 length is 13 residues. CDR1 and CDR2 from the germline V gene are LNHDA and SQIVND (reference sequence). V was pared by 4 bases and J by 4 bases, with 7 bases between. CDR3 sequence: CASSTGVNEKLFF. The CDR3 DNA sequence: TGTGCCAGTAGTACAGGGGTTAATGAAAAACTGTTTTTT.

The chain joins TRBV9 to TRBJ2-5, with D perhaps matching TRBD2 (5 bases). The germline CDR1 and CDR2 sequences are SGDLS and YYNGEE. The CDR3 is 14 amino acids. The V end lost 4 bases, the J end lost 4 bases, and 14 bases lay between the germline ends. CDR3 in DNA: TGTGCCAGCAGCCGAATCGGGGTCGGAGAGACCCAGTACTTC. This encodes CASSRIGVGETQYF.

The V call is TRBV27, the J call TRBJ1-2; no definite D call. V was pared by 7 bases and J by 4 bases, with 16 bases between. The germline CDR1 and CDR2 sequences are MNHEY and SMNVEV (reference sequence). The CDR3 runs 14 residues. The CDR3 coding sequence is TGTGCCAGCAAGGGTGCCGGATGGATCTATGGCTACACCTTC. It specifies CASKGAGWIYGYTF.

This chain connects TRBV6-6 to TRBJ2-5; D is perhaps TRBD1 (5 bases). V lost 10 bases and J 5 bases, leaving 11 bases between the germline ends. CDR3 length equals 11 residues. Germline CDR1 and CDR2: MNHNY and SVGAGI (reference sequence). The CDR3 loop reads CATRQLETQYF. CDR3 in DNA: TGTGCCACCCGACAGTTGGAGACCCAGTACTTC.

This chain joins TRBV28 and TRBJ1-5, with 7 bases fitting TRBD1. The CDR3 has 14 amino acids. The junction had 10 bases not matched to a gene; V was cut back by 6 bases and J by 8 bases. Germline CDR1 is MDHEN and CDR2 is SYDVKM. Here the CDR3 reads CASSNHRGVEPQHF. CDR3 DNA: TGTGCCAGCAGCAACCACAGGGGTGTGGAGCCCCAGCATTTT.

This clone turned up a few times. CDR3 nucleotide sequence: TGTGCCAGCACTAAAGTCGGGGGAGAGCAGTACTTC. Translation gives CASTKVGGEQYF. This chain joins TRBV7-9 and TRBJ2-7; D is perhaps TRBD2 (6 bases). Per the germline V gene, CDR1 is SEHNR and CDR2 is FQNEAQ (reference sequence). The CDR3 runs 12 residues. Trimming left V 7 bases short and J 7 bases short, with 14 bases between.

The CDR3 region has the DNA TGTGCCAGCAGGGGCTATACGCAGTATTTT. This sequence encodes CASRGYTQYF. This chain connects TRBV28 to TRBJ2-3; no firm D call. Germline V gene data show CDR1 as MDHEN and CDR2 as SYDVKM. The CDR3 is made up of 10 amino acids. Deletions cut 6 bases from V and 7 bases from J, with 5 bases between.

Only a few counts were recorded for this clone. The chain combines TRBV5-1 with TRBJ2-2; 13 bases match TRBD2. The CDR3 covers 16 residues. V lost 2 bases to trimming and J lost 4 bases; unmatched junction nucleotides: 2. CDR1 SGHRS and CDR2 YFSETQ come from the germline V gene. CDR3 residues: CASSFTSGRVTGELFF. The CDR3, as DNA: TGCGCCAGCAGCTTTACTAGCGGGAGGGTCACCGGGGAGCTGTTTTTT. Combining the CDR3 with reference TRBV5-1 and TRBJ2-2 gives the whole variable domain KAGVTQTPRYLIKTRGQQVTLSCSPISGHRSVSWYQQTPGQGLQFLFEYFSETQRNKGNFPGRFSGRQFSNSRSEMNVSTLELGDSALYLCASSFTSGRVTGELFFGEGSRLTVL.

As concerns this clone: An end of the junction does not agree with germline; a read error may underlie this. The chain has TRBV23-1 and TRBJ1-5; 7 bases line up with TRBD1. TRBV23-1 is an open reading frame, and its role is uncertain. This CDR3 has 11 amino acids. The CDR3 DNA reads TGCACCAGGGGGAGCAATCAGCCCCAGCATTTT. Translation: CTRGSNQPQHF.

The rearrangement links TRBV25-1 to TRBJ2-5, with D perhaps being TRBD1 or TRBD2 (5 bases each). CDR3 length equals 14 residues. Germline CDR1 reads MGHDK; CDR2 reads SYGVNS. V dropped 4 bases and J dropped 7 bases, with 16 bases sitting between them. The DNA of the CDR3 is TGTGCCAGCAGTGTCCGGGGCAAAGGTTTGACCCAGTACTTC. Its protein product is CASSVRGKGLTQYF.

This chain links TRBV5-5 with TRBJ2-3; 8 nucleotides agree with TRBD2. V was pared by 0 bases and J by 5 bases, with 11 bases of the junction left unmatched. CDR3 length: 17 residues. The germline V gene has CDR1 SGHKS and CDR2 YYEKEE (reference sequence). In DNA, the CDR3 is TGTGCCAGCAGCTTGGTGGTAAGCGGGAGAGTTGGAGATACGCAGTATTTT. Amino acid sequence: CASSLVVSGRVGDTQYF.

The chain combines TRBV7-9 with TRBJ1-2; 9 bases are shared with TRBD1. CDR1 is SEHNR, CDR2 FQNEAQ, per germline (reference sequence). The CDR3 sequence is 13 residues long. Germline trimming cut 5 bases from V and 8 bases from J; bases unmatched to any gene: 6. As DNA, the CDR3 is TGTGCCAGCAGCCCACAGGGGGCTTGGGGCTACACCTTC. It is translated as CASSPQGAWGYTF. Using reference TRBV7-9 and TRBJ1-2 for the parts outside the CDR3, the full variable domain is DTGVSQNPRHKITKRGQNVTFRCDPISEHNRLYWYRQTLGQGPEFLTYFQNEAQLEKSRLLSDRFSAERPKGSFSTLEIQRTEQGDSAMYLCASSPQGAWGYTFGSGTRLTVV.

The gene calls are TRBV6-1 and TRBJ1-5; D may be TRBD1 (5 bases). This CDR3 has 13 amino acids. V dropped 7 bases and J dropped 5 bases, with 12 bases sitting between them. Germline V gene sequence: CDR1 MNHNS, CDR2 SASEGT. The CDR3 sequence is CASKGTGDQPQHF. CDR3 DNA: TGTGCCAGCAAGGGAACAGGAGATCAGCCCCAGCATTTT.

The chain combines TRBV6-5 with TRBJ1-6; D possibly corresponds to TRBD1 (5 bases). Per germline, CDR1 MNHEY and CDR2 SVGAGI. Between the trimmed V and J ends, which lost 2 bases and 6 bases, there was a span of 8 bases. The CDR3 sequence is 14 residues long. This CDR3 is CASSYPGLNSPLHF. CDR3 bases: TGTGCCAGCAGTTACCCGGGGCTTAATTCACCCCTCCACTTT.

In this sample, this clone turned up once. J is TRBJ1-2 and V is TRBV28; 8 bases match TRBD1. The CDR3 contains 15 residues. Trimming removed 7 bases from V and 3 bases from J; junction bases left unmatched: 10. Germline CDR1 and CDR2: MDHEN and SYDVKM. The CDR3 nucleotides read TGTGCCAGCATTCCAGGCCAGGGGGCGTACTATGGCTACACCTTC. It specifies CASIPGQGAYYGYTF.

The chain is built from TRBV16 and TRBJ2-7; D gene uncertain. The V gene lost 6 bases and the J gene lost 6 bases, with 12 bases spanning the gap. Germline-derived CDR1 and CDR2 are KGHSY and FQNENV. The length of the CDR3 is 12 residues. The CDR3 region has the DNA TGTGCCAGCAGACGACCCGGGCGCGAGCAGTACTTC. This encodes CASRRPGREQYF.

Written as DNA, the CDR3 is TGTGCCTGGAGTGTACAATTTGTAACTCCACAGGAGGGCTACACCTTC. It encodes CAWSVQFVTPQEGYTF. This chain connects TRBV30 to TRBJ1-2; TRBD1 might be the D (5 bases). The V gene lost 0 bases and the J gene lost 8 bases, with 22 bases spanning the gap. The length of the CDR3 is 16 residues. In germline, CDR1 is GTSNPN, CDR2 SVGIG (reference sequence).

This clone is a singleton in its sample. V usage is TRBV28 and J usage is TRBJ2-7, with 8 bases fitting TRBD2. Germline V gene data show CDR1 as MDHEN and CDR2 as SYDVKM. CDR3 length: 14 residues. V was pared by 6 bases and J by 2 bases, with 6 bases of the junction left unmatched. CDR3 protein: CASSGRAPAYEQYF. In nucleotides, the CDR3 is TGTGCCAGCAGCGGGAGGGCCCCTGCCTACGAGCAGTACTTC.

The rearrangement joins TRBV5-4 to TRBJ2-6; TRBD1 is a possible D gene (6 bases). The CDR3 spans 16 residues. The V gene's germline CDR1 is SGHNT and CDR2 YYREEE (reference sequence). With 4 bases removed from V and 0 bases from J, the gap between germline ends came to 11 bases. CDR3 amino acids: CASSRDRYSGANVLTF. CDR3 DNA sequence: TGTGCCAGCAGCCGCGACAGGTACTCTGGGGCCAACGTCCTGACTTTC.

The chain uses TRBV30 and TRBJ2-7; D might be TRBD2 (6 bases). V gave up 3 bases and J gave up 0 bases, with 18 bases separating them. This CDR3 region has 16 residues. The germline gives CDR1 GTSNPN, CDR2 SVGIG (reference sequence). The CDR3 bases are TGTGCCTGGAGGCGAGGCGGGGCGGGCAGCTCCTACGAGCAGTACTTC. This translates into CAWRRGGAGSSYEQYF.

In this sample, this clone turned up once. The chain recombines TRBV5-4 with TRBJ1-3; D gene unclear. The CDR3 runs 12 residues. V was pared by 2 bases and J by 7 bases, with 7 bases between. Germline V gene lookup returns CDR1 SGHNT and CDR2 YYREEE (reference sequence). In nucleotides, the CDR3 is TGTGCCAGCAGCTTATTGGGGAACACCATATATTTT. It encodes CASSLLGNTIYF.

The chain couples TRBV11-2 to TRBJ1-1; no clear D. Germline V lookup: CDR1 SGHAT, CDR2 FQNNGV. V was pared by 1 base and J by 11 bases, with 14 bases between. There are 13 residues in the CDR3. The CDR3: CASSLGGGRRAFF. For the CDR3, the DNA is TGTGCCAGCAGCTTAGGGGGAGGAAGGAGGGCTTTCTTT.

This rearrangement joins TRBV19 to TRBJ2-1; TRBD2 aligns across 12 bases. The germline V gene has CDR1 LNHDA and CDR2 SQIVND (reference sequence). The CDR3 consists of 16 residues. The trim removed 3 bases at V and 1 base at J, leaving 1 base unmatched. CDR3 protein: CASSILAGGSYNEQFF. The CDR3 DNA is TGTGCCAGTAGTATTCTAGCGGGAGGGTCCTACAATGAGCAGTTCTTC.

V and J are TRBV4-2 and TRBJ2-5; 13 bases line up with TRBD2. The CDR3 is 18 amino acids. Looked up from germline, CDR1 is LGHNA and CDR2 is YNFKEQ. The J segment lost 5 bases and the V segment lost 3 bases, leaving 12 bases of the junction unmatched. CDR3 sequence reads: CASSHGLAGDIWGETQYF. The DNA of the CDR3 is TGTGCCAGCAGCCATGGACTAGCGGGAGATATATGGGGTGAGACCCAGTACTTC.

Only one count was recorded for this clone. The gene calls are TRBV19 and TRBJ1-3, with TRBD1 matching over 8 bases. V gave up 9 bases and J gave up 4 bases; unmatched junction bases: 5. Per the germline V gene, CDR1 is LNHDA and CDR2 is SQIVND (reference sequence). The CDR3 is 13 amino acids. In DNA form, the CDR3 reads TGTGCCAGCACGACAGGGGTCGGAAACACCATATATTTT. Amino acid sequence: CASTTGVGNTIYF. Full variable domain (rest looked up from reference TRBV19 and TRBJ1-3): DGGITQSPKYLFRKEGQNVTLSCEQNLNHDAMYWYRQDPGQGLRLIYYSQIVNDFQKGDIAEGYSVSREKKESFPLTVTSAQKNPTAFYLCASTTGVGNTIYFGEGSWLTVV.

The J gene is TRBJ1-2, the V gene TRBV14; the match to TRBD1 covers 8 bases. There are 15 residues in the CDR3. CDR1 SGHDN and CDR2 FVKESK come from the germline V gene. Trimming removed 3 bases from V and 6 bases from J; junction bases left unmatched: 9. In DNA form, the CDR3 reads TGTGCCAGCAGCCATCCATCCGGGACAGGAGATGGCTACACCTTC. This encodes CASSHPSGTGDGYTF. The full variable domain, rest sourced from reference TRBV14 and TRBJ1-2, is EAGVTQFPSHSVIEKGQTVTLRCDPISGHDNLYWYRRVMGKEIKFLLHFVKESKQDESGMPNNRFLAERTGGTYSTLKVQPAELEDSGVYFCASSHPSGTGDGYTFGSGTRLTVV.